Listed below are T cell receptor beta chains from one sample, sequenced in a study of OX40 agonist ivuxolimab in advanced cancers. Generated by immunoSEQ multiplex PCR, the TCRdb table keeps only in-frame clones and is missing some. The top ten clones hold around 25% of a sample with 66,000 or so clones, 80% to 95% of them seen once. Sequencing used CD4+ or CD8+ T cells sorted from blood, obtained in a trial of the OX40 agonist ivuxolimab. The receptors derive from an adult with an advanced solid tumor such as melanoma, head and neck, liver or kidney cancer. CDR3s leave out the opening cysteine and the closing phenylalanine or tryptophan.

j_gene: TRBJ2-1; v_gene: TRBV11-3; CDR3aa: ASSLQGKYDNEQF
j_gene: TRBJ1-5; v_gene: TRBV27; CDR3aa: ASSPEVGDRDGYGNQPQH
j_gene: TRBJ2-5; v_gene: TRBV29-1; CDR3aa: SVEDQGGKY
j_gene: TRBJ1-1; v_gene: TRBV25-1; CDR3aa: ASSDYTEAF
j_gene: TRBJ2-1; v_gene: TRBV30; CDR3aa: AWVGLAGGGNEQF
j_gene: TRBJ1-1; v_gene: TRBV9; CDR3aa: ASSVVGRNTEAF
j_gene: TRBJ2-1; v_gene: TRBV28; CDR3aa: ASSLAGAPIQQF
j_gene: TRBJ1-6; v_gene: TRBV28; CDR3aa: ASRGPADPNSPLH
j_gene: TRBJ1-4; v_gene: TRBV28; CDR3aa: ASSLDRAQEEEKLF
j_gene: TRBJ2-7; v_gene: TRBV6-6; CDR3aa: AAKTTTVAYEQY
j_gene: TRBJ2-1; v_gene: TRBV6-1; CDR3aa: ASSPRTEPFNEQF
j_gene: TRBJ1-1; v_gene: TRBV30; CDR3aa: AWSETRGYTEAF
j_gene: TRBJ2-1; v_gene: TRBV27; CDR3aa: ASSFFGGVGEQF
j_gene: TRBJ2-5; v_gene: TRBV28; CDR3aa: ASSLFEETQY
j_gene: TRBJ2-7; v_gene: TRBV19; CDR3aa: ASSPGTAAYEQY